This T cell receptor beta chain was recorded in a study of Graves' ophthalmopathy and Graves' hyperthyroidism. Whole-study results and caveats: Using 13 signatures, a model distinguished ophthalmopathy from stable hyperthyroidism, reaching around 90% sensitivity and over 65% specificity.

TCR beta CDR3 regions were amplified from RNA transcripts. Second-round multiplex PCR came after a first-round RT-PCR that employed HTBI primers. MiXCR, applied by TCRdb to the multiplex PCR reads, yields one record per CDR3 protein. Of about 400,000 distinct CDR3 sequences listed, approximately 20% are singletons. This clonotype has just a few counts. The antigen is undetermined. V dropped 0 bases and J dropped 1; count of bases not matched to a gene: 6. CDR1 and CDR2 (germline): LGHNA, YSLEER. The CDR3 totals 17 residues. The chain combines TRBV4-3 with TRBJ2-7, with TRBD1 identical over 10 bases. This clonotype originated in a woman younger than 35 with Graves' ophthalmopathy. Sequencing input: peripheral blood. CDR3 coding DNA: TGCGCCAGCAGCCAAGAAGGCAGGGGACAGGGGTCCTACGAGCAGTACTTC. It codes for CASSQEGRGQGSYEQYF.